The rows below give T cell receptor beta chains drawn from one sample of a study of human T cells and chemical hapten exposure. TCRdb re-analysed the RACE reads in MiXCR, keeping a single row per CDR3 protein. Found here are a few hundred thousand distinct CDR3 sequences, roughly 6.3% of them singletons; the top ten hold 4.5% to 6%. Sequencing was performed on whole blood, taken in connection with sensitization to the hapten diphenylcyclopropenone (DPC). These TCRs come from a woman between 18 and 29 years old with alopecia areata. Some clones in this sample may be carry-over from other donors' samples. CDR3s include the opening cysteine and the closing phenylalanine or tryptophan. D genes are given only for firm matches. For some rows the clone size is stated as once, few or many, or as a class when expanded; others skip it.

TRBJ2-7	many	TRBV18	TRBD2	CASSHSTSGSYEQYF	TGTGCCAGCTCACACAGCACTAGCGGATCCTACGAGCAGTACTTC
TRBJ2-7	.	TRBV20-1	.	CSARHPAGSYEQYF	TGCAGTGCTAGGCATCCCGCAGGCTCCTACGAGCAGTACTTC
TRBJ2-5	.	TRBV6-2/TRBV6-3	TRBD2	CASSFVLAGGPMKETQYF	TGTGCCAGCAGTTTCGTCCTAGCGGGGGGGCCGATGAAAGAGACCCAGTACTTC
TRBJ1-4	few	TRBV20-1	.	CSARVPPNEKLFF	TGCAGTGCTAGAGTGCCTCCTAATGAAAAACTGTTTTTT
TRBJ2-1	.	TRBV18	TRBD2	CASSQGTSGPYNEQFF	TGTGCCAGCTCACAGGGGACTAGCGGGCCCTACAATGAGCAGTTCTTC
TRBJ1-4	many	TRBV7-2	.	CASSRSPGTASEKLFF	TGTGCCAGCAGCCGAAGCCCGGGAACCGCTAGTGAAAAACTGTTTTTT
TRBJ1-5	.	TRBV5-5	TRBD1	CASSLEGAIRQPQHF	TGTGCCAGCAGCTTGGAGGGGGCTATACGGCAGCCCCAGCATTTT
TRBJ1-1	many	TRBV6-1	.	CASSVPGTWAAGNTEAFF	TGTGCCAGCAGTGTTCCCGGGACCTGGGCAGCGGGGAACACTGAAGCTTTCTTT
TRBJ2-3	.	TRBV4-3	TRBD2	CASSQDGLAGSDTQYF	TGCGCCAGCAGCCAAGATGGGCTAGCGGGGTCAGATACGCAGTATTTT
TRBJ1-6	.	TRBV18	.	CASSSNSLKNGRDSPLHF	TGTGCCAGCTCCTCGAACTCCCTTAAGAACGGTAGGGATTCACCCCTCCACTTT
TRBJ1-1	many	TRBV18	.	CASSPPQPTNTEAFF	TGTGCCAGCTCACCACCGCAGCCGACGAACACTGAAGCTTTCTTT
TRBJ2-3	few	TRBV6-2/TRBV6-3	TRBD2	CASSTTSGIATQYF	TGTGCCAGCAGTACTACTAGCGGGATAGCTACGCAGTATTTT
TRBJ2-2	.	TRBV20-1	TRBD2	CSAREGRTSAGELFF	TGCAGTGCTAGAGAAGGGAGGACTAGCGCCGGGGAGCTGTTTTTT
TRBJ1-1	.	TRBV6-5	.	CATRGVMNTEAFF	TGTGCCACGCGCGGGGTCATGAACACTGAAGCTTTCTTT
TRBJ2-3	many	TRBV4-3	.	CASSRNSGFGTDTQYF	TGCGCCAGCAGCCGCAATAGCGGATTTGGCACAGATACGCAGTATTTT
TRBJ1-1	.	TRBV18	.	CASSPPANTEAFF	TGTGCCAGCTCACCGCCAGCCAACACTGAAGCTTTCTTT